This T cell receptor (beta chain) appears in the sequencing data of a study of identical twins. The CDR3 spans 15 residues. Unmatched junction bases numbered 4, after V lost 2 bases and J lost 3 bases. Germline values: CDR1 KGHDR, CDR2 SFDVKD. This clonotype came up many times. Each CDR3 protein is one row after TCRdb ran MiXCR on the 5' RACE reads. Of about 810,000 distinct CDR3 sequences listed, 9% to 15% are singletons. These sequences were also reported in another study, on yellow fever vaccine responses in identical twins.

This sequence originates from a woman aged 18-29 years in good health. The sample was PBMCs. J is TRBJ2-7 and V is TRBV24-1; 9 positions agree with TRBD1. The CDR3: CATSDSGTGYYEQYF. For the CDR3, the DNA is TGTGCCACCAGTGATTCCGGGACAGGGTACTACGAGCAGTACTTC.